This T cell receptor (beta chain) is drawn from a study of T cell repertoires in cytomegalovirus infection. Across the study: CMV infection together with matching HLA type was indicated by public TCR beta signatures.

TCRdb processed the reads anew with MiXCR; each CDR3 protein has one entry. The sample contains 400,000 to 600,000 distinct CDR3 sequences, under 45% of which appear only once. V lost 7 bases, J lost 1 base, and 13 bases lay in between. CDR1 and CDR2 (germline): SGHVS, FQNEAQ. The CDR3 totals 14 residues. A remark on this clonotype: What it binds is unknown.

Sample: cultured PBMCs, taken from culture after CMV antigen stimulation. The V call is TRBV7-8, the J call TRBJ1-1; D might be TRBD1 (5 bases). This receptor was obtained from a human donor in good health (CMV status not recorded). Some clones in this sample may be carry-over from other donors' samples. The CDR3 spells CASNRRGRNTEAFF. For the CDR3, the DNA is TGTGCCAGCAACCGCCGGGGGAGGAACACTGAAGCTTTCTTT. The full variable domain, completed using reference TRBV7-8 and TRBJ1-1, is GAGVSQSPRYKVAKRGQDVALRCDPISGHVSLFWYQQALGQGPEFLTYFQNEAQLDKSGLPSDRFFAERPEGSVSTLKIQRTQQEDSAVYLCASNRRGRNTEAFFGQGTRLTVV.